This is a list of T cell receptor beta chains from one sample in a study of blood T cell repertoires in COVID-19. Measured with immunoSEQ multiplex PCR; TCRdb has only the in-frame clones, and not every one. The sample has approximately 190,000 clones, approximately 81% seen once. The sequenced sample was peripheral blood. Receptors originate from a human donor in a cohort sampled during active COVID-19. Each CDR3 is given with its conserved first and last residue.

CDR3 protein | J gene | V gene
CASSPNINNEQFF | TRBJ2-1 | TRBV5-5
CASSVQGAQRETQYF | TRBJ2-5 | TRBV7-6
CASSVGQGEGYTF | TRBJ1-2 | TRBV9
CASSTGTEGFF | TRBJ1-1 | TRBV18
CASSSRLGPPKDTQYF | TRBJ2-3 | TRBV2
CASTKSGVFYNEQFF | TRBJ2-1 | TRBV19
CATKTGSLGNTIYF | TRBJ1-3 | TRBV19
CASSQAGVANYGYTF | TRBJ1-2 | TRBV3-1/TRBV3-2
CASRGQAYNYGYTF | TRBJ1-2 | TRBV2
CSASPLAEVETQYF | TRBJ2-5 | TRBV20-1
CASTEAPGGLGYGYTF | TRBJ1-2 | TRBV9
CASNLGPQGTAGYTF | TRBJ1-2 | TRBV9
CASSPTRVTDTQYF | TRBJ2-3 | TRBV18
CASSTGVGQFF | TRBJ2-1 | TRBV19
CASSQDVGRGSEAFF | TRBJ1-1 | TRBV4-1
CSVARDRLNTEAFF | TRBJ1-1 | TRBV29-1
CASSLGTGGYGYTF | TRBJ1-2 | TRBV16
CATSVGQGYNEKLFF | TRBJ1-4 | TRBV24-1
CASRFEGGYNEKLFF | TRBJ1-4 | TRBV7-2
CASSLGDVPNEQFF | TRBJ2-1 | TRBV5-4
CATSGLVGGQETQYF | TRBJ2-5 | TRBV24-1
CASSSQPQGNSPLHF | TRBJ1-6 | TRBV7-9
CASRPTGVDTQYF | TRBJ2-3 | TRBV7-2
CASSVVGTPRWDEQFF | TRBJ2-1 | TRBV9
CASGTSGRGNEQFF | TRBJ2-1 | TRBV28
CASSVDDIGLFF | TRBJ2-2 | TRBV9
CSAEGSGARYNEQFF | TRBJ2-1 | TRBV29-1
CASTPGHWNTEAFF | TRBJ1-1 | TRBV18
CASSLLERLGNEQFF | TRBJ2-1 | TRBV7-8
CATSDPPDMYTGELFF | TRBJ2-2 | TRBV24-1
CASSQDLRNTEAFF | TRBJ1-1 | TRBV3-1/TRBV3-2
CASRTGTGTQYF | TRBJ2-3 | TRBV3-1/TRBV3-2
CASSPRGDTEAFF | TRBJ1-1 | TRBV5-1
CARGRGGNQPQHF | TRBJ1-5 | TRBV2
CASSPGGGNTGELFF | TRBJ2-2 | TRBV7-9
CASSLIGLAGDEQFF | TRBJ2-1 | TRBV11-2
CASSTSEGSSGNTIYF | TRBJ1-3 | TRBV27
CASTTDRVAGVRTEQFF | TRBJ2-1 | TRBV27
CASSLWARVSETQYF | TRBJ2-5 | TRBV5-1
CASSGAGGQVGELFF | TRBJ2-2 | TRBV6-1
CASSYDQGARTEAFF | TRBJ1-1 | TRBV6-2/TRBV6-3
CASSLVVVGELFF | TRBJ2-2 | TRBV7-9
CASSHTGAGNTIYF | TRBJ1-3 | TRBV4-1
CASSPKGTGSGNTIYF | TRBJ1-3 | TRBV18
CASSFTGVTEAFF | TRBJ1-1 | TRBV6-5
CASSFLHSASGLKTQYF | TRBJ2-5 | TRBV7-8
CASSLRRAGNTIYF | TRBJ1-3 | TRBV4-2
CASSYKVTGDTEAFF | TRBJ1-1 | TRBV6-5
CAILHSARGEEGYTF | TRBJ1-2 | TRBV10-3
CASRNAGKGGEAFF | TRBJ1-1 | TRBV3-1/TRBV3-2
CASSSLDRNTGELFF | TRBJ2-2 | TRBV27
CASRFQGLTDTQYF | TRBJ2-3 | TRBV5-1
CASSQQVGLDEQFF | TRBJ2-1 | TRBV14
CASSFQGAPEQYF | TRBJ2-7 | TRBV28
CASSFEATYGYTF | TRBJ1-2 | TRBV7-9
CAWSAPGQLGPQPQHF | TRBJ1-5 | TRBV30
CSASPGATQFF | TRBJ2-1 | TRBV20-1
CASSVERGGSPLHF | TRBJ1-6 | TRBV9